Shown below are 25 T cell receptor beta chains from a single sample sequenced in a study of cytomegalovirus exposure and HLA in healthy donors. With 60 Vbeta and 13 Jbeta primers, the PCR was carried out. The data were produced by immunoSEQ multiplex PCR, yet TCRdb's version contains in-frame clones alone and is incomplete. The sample contains about 180,000 clones, over 65% of which appear only once. The sample was PBMCs. The receptor source for this set is a man aged 18 to 35 in good health and CMV-seronegative.

The gene calls are TRBV6-6 and TRBJ1-5, with D unresolved. This CDR3 has 12 residues. Germline CDR1 MNHNY, CDR2 SVGAGI (reference sequence). V lost 2 bases to trimming and J lost 3 bases, with 2 bases between them. As DNA, the CDR3 is TGTGCCAGCAGTTACCTCAATCAGCCCCAGCATTTT. Protein sequence: CASSYLNQPQHF.

The V gene is TRBV27, the J gene TRBJ2-5; 8 bases fit TRBD2. The CDR3 length is 16 residues. CDR1 is MNHEY, CDR2 SMNVEV, per germline (reference sequence). With 6 bases clipped from V and 7 bases from J, the junction kept 16 bases outside the gene matches. CDR3 nucleotide sequence: TGTGCCAGCAGGTCAGCCCGGGGGGGCGTTTGGGCGACCCAGTACTTC. Its translation: CASRSARGGVWATQYF.

For this clone: A read error may produce the germline difference seen at one junction end. CDR3 sequence: CSSSFGQGAYEQYF. The DNA of the CDR3 is TGTTCCAGCAGCTTCGGACAGGGGGCCTACGAGCAGTACTTC. The chain links TRBV7-9 to TRBJ2-7; 10 nucleotides agree with TRBD1. CDR1 SEHNR and CDR2 FQNEAQ come from the germline V gene (reference sequence). CDR3 length: 14 residues.

This clone came up once. The rearrangement joins TRBV6-5 to TRBJ1-5, with D maybe TRBD1 (5 bases). The CDR3 spans 15 residues. V was pared by 10 bases and J by 0 bases, with 16 bases between. Germline-derived CDR1 and CDR2 are MNHEY and SVGAGI. CDR3 in amino acids: CATSPGKHSNQPQHF. The CDR3, as DNA: TGTGCCACCTCCCCAGGGAAGCATAGCAATCAGCCCCAGCATTTT.

The J gene is TRBJ2-5, the V gene TRBV29-1, with 12 positions matching TRBD2. The J call may be mistaken, given a closer DNA end match to TRBJ2-7. The CDR3 length is 15 residues. Germline CDR1 is SQVTM and CDR2 is ANQGSEA. CDR3 coding DNA: TGCAGCGTTGAATCGACTAGCGGGAGTGTTTACGAGCAGTACTTC. Its protein product is CSVESTSGSVYEQYF.

This chain joins TRBV29-1 and TRBJ1-2, with 8 bases identical to TRBD1. J gave up 4 bases and V 7 bases, and 5 bases lay outside the gene matches. Germline assignment: CDR1 SQVTM and CDR2 ANQGSEA. The CDR3 is 12 amino acids. CDR3 nucleotide sequence: TGCAGCGGGACCGGGACAGGCTATGGCTACACCTTC. Translation gives CSGTGTGYGYTF.

CDR3 region: CASSPDRGTANYGYTF. The CDR3 DNA reads TGTGCCAGCAGCCCTGACAGGGGGACAGCTAACTATGGCTACACCTTC. V and J are TRBV4-2 and TRBJ1-2; 9 bases are shared with TRBD1. Looked up from germline, CDR1 is LGHNA and CDR2 is YNFKEQ. There are 16 residues in the CDR3. With 4 bases clipped from V and 0 bases from J, the junction kept 6 bases outside the gene matches.

The chain has TRBV9 and TRBJ2-5, with 10 bases lining up with TRBD1. The CDR3 spans 14 residues. The germline V gene encodes CDR1 SGDLS and CDR2 YYNGEE. Unmatched junction bases numbered 5, after V lost 4 bases and J lost 5 bases. This CDR3 reads CASSLEGQGETQYF. In DNA form, the CDR3 reads TGTGCCAGCAGCCTTGAGGGACAGGGGGAGACCCAGTACTTC.

This clone was observed a few times. This sequence joins TRBV9 and TRBJ1-5, with unresolved D. The CDR3 extends over 16 amino acids. Germline CDR1 SGDLS, CDR2 YYNGEE. V lost 6 bases and J 1 base, leaving 17 bases between the germline ends. This CDR3 is CASTPSGGRSNQPQHF. The CDR3 DNA follows: TGTGCCAGCACCCCCTCGGGTGGTAGGAGCAATCAGCCCCAGCATTTT.

J is TRBJ2-2 and V is TRBV11-2; the D gene is possibly TRBD2 (6 bases). V was shortened by 5 bases and J by 1 base, with 20 bases between the two germline ends. The germline V gene has CDR1 SGHAT and CDR2 FQNNGV. The CDR3 totals 18 residues. This CDR3 reads CASSQWREGEWNTGELFF. As DNA, the CDR3 is TGTGCCAGCAGCCAGTGGAGGGAAGGGGAGTGGAACACCGGGGAGCTGTTTTTT.

The V call is TRBV25-1, the J call TRBJ2-7; D is perhaps TRBD2 (7 bases). The germline CDR1 and CDR2 sequences are MGHDK and SYGVNS. The CDR3 loop spans 15 amino acids. Trimming removed 1 base from V and 4 bases from J, with 14 bases in between. CDR3 coding DNA: TGTGCCAGCAGTGAATGGGGGGGGCTTGGGTACGAGCAGTACTTC. Amino acid sequence: CASSEWGGLGYEQYF.

The genes are TRBV5-4 and TRBJ2-5; 11 nucleotides line up with TRBD2. The germline gives CDR1 SGHNT, CDR2 YYREEE (reference sequence). The length of the CDR3 is 16 residues. The V and J ends lost 5 bases and 5 bases, in that order; junction bases with no gene match: 11. CDR3 sequence (DNA): TGTGCCAGCAGTCTCCCACCCACTAGCGGGAGTGAGACCCAGTACTTC. Protein: CASSLPPTSGSETQYF.

The chain links TRBV9 to TRBJ2-5; the match to TRBD1 covers 9 bases. The CDR3 extends over 15 amino acids. The germline CDR1 and CDR2 sequences are SGDLS and YYNGEE. V lost 3 bases to trimming and J lost 4 bases; unmatched junction nucleotides: 7. CDR3 nucleotides: TGTGCCAGCAGCGCCTACAGGGGGCAGCGAGAGACCCAGTACTTC. Translating gives CASSAYRGQRETQYF.

The genes are TRBV4-3 and TRBJ2-3; 11 bases align to TRBD2. Germline-derived CDR1 and CDR2 are LGHNA and YSLEER. J lost 2 bases, V lost 4 bases, and 8 bases had no gene match. The CDR3 length is 17 residues. The chain's CDR3 is CASSRAASGGTTDTQYF. In nucleotides, the CDR3 is TGCGCCAGCAGCCGCGCGGCTAGCGGGGGGACCACAGATACGCAGTATTTT.

The rearrangement uses TRBV12-5 and TRBJ2-1, with TRBD1 matching over 7 bases. Germline CDR1 and CDR2: LGHNT and FRNRAP. This CDR3 spans 16 amino acids. V trimming: 6 bases; J trimming: 1 base; junction bases outside the gene matches: 9. The CDR3 protein is CASGGHWDRSYNEQFF. CDR3 bases: TGTGCTAGTGGCGGCCACTGGGACAGATCCTACAATGAGCAGTTCTTC. The whole variable domain, filled in from reference TRBV12-5 and TRBJ2-1, reads DARVTQTPRHKVTEMGQEVTMRCQPILGHNTVFWYRQTMMQGLELLAYFRNRAPLDDSGMPKDRFSAEMPDATLATLKIQPSEPRDSAVYFCASGGHWDRSYNEQFFGPGTRLTVL.

This clone was seen more than once but under ten times. V gene TRBV5-6 combines with J gene TRBJ2-3; 8 bases line up with TRBD2. Germline CDR1 reads SGHDT; CDR2 reads YYEEEE. The CDR3 is 15 residues long. Germline trimming cut 4 bases from V and 6 bases from J; bases unmatched to any gene: 10. The CDR3 protein is CASSANGGGRDTQYF. For the CDR3, the DNA is TGTGCCAGCAGCGCGAATGGCGGGGGGCGGGATACGCAGTATTTT.

The chain joins TRBV2 to TRBJ2-1; TRBD2 aligns across 9 bases. CDR3 size: 16 residues. The germline V gene encodes CDR1 SNHLY and CDR2 FYNNEI. V lost 2 bases to trimming and J lost 5 bases; unmatched junction nucleotides: 7. CDR3 coding DNA: TGTGCCAGCAGTGAAAATTGGATAGCGGGAGACAATGAGCAGTTCTTC. It encodes CASSENWIAGDNEQFF.

This sequence joins TRBV6-6 and TRBJ2-7, with TRBD2 matching 7 bases. Germline trimming cut 6 bases from V and 5 bases from J; bases unmatched to any gene: 13. There are 15 residues in the CDR3. Germline CDR1 reads MNHNY; CDR2 reads SVGAGI (reference sequence). CDR3 bases: TGTGCCAGCAGCACGTCGGGCGGGAGAAGGCACGAGCAGTACTTC. Translation: CASSTSGGRRHEQYF.

A single count supports this clone. The rearrangement joins TRBV2 to TRBJ1-2, with D possibly TRBD1 on 6 matching bases. The CDR3 extends over 15 amino acids. Germline-derived CDR1 and CDR2 are SNHLY and FYNNEI. Trimming removed 1 base at V and 3 bases at J, with 12 bases between. The CDR3 nucleotides read TGTGCCAGCAGTGAAGGACCGACAGGCCACTATGGCTACACCTTC. Its translation: CASSEGPTGHYGYTF. The full variable domain, rest sourced from reference TRBV2 and TRBJ1-2, is EPEVTQTPSHQVTQMGQEVILRCVPISNHLYFYWYRQILGQKVEFLVSFYNNEISEKSEIFDDQFSVERPDGSNFTLKIRSTKLEDSAMYFCASSEGPTGHYGYTFGSGTRLTVV.

With respect to this clone: The germline gene is not matched at one end of the junction; a read error may be the cause. This sequence joins TRBV5-6 and TRBJ1-2; unclear D gene. Germline V gene sequence: CDR1 SGHDT, CDR2 YYEEEE. CDR3 length: 12 residues. The CDR3 loop is CASSLMRGGGRF. CDR3 nucleotides: TGTGCCAGCAGCTTAATGCGTGGAGGCGGACGCTTC.

This clone was recorded a few times. The chain uses TRBV5-5 and TRBJ1-1; a possible D gene is TRBD1 (5 bases). CDR3 length: 12 residues. V shed 4 bases and J shed 1 base, with 5 bases lying between them. Germline V gives CDR1 SGHKS, CDR2 YYEKEE (reference sequence). The CDR3 sequence: CASSQGNTEAFF. As DNA, the CDR3 is TGTGCCAGCAGCCAGGGGAACACTGAAGCTTTCTTT. The whole variable domain, remainder taken from reference TRBV5-5 and TRBJ1-1, is DAGVTQSPTHLIKTRGQQVTLRCSPISGHKSVSWYQQVLGQGPQFIFQYYEKEERGRGNFPDRFSARQFPNYSSELNVNALLLGDSALYLCASSQGNTEAFFGQGTRLTVV.

This clone showed up just a few times. The chain has TRBV2 and TRBJ2-3; 8 nucleotides agree with TRBD1. The CDR3 has 15 amino acids. V gave up 6 bases and J gave up 0 bases; unmatched junction bases: 5. Germline V gives CDR1 SNHLY, CDR2 FYNNEI. The CDR3 loop reads CASRSRTGSTDTQYF. The CDR3 coding sequence is TGTGCCAGCAGGAGCAGGACAGGGAGCACAGATACGCAGTATTTT.

CDR3 in DNA: TGTGCCTGGAGTGTACAAAGTGGCAGGAAAGATGGCTACACCTTC. Amino acid sequence: CAWSVQSGRKDGYTF. This chain connects TRBV30 to TRBJ1-2, with unresolved D. The CDR3 has 15 amino acids. V was shortened by 0 bases and J by 6 bases, with 17 bases between the two germline ends. Looked up from germline, CDR1 is GTSNPN and CDR2 is SVGIG (reference sequence).

For the CDR3, the DNA is TGTGCCAGCAGTTTTCCCACAGGGGACACTGAAGCTTTCTTT. Amino acid sequence: CASSFPTGDTEAFF. This chain connects TRBV28 to TRBJ1-1, with TRBD1 matching over 7 bases. The V and J ends lost 3 bases and 3 bases, in that order; junction bases with no gene match: 4. The CDR3 runs to 14 residues. The germline gives CDR1 MDHEN, CDR2 SYDVKM.

This clone was detected only a few times. The chain recombines TRBV30 with TRBJ1-1; D is possibly TRBD1 (5 bases). Deletions cut 3 bases from V and 4 bases from J, with 18 bases between. Germline CDR1 reads GTSNPN; CDR2 reads SVGIG (reference sequence). This CDR3 contains 15 residues. The CDR3 nucleotides are TGTGCCTGGAGGGGTCACCCCGTCGGGGGCACTGAAGCTTTCTTT. Protein: CAWRGHPVGGTEAFF.